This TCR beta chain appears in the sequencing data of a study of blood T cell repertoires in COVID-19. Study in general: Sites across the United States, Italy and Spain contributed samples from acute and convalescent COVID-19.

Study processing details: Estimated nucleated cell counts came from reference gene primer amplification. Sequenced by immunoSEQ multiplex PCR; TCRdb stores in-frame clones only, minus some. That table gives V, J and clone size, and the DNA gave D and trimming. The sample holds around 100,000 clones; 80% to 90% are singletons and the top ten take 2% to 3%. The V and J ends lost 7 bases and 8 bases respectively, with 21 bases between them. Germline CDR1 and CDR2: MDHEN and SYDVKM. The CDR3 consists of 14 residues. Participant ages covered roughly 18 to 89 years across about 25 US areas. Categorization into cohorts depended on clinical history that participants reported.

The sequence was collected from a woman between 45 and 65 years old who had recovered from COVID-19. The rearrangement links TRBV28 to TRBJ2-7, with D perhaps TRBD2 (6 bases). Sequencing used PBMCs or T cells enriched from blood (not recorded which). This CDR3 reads CASKSGTGGEKQYF. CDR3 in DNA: TGTGCCAGCAAGTCGGGAACCGGCGGGGAAAAGCAGTACTTC. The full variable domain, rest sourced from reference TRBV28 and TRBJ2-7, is DVKVTQSSRYLVKRTGEKVFLECVQDMDHENMFWYRQDPGLGLRLIYFSYDVKMKEKGDIPEGYSVSREKKERFSLILESASTNQTSMYLCASKSGTGGEKQYFGPGTRLTVT.